The 18 T cell receptor beta chains below were found in one sample sequenced in a study of vaccination and CD4 T cells after COVID-19. Cultured CD4+ T-cell DNA underwent Oncomine TCR Beta short-read sequencing. TCRdb re-derived calls from the PCR reads in MiXCR, one entry per CDR3 protein. The data contain about 15,000 distinct CDR3 sequences, 40% to 60% of them singletons. No cognate antigen is known for these TCRs. Indicated treatment: approximately 11-day PBMC culture with coronavirus spike peptide pools or control peptides (ViraFEST assay). The sample consisted of CD4+ T cells from blood, cultured in vitro. These TCRs come from a human donor who had recovered from COVID-19.

This chain joins TRBV18 and TRBJ1-1; possibly TRBD1 for D (5 bases). V lost 2 bases and J lost 1, with 8 bases in between. CDR1 is KGHSH, CDR2 LQKENI, per germline. There are 14 residues in the CDR3. CDR3 DNA sequence: TGTGCCAGCTCACCAAGACAGCCGAACACTGAAGCTTTCTTT. Translated, it gives CASSPRQPNTEAFF.

The CDR3 sequence is CGTRPGGGSVYEQYF. CDR3 nucleotide sequence: TGTGGGACCAGGCCAGGGGGTGGCTCCGTATACGAGCAGTACTTC. The chain combines TRBV28 with TRBJ2-7; 7 bases align to TRBD1. The germline gives CDR1 MDHEN, CDR2 SYDVKM. The CDR3 runs 15 residues. Variable domain in full (rest from reference TRBV28 and TRBJ2-7): DVKVTQSSRYLVKRTGEKVFLECVQDMDHENMFWYRQDPGLGLRLIYFSYDVKMKEKGDIPEGYSVSREKKERFSLILESASTNQTSMYLCGTRPGGGSVYEQYFGPGTRLTVT.

The rearrangement links TRBV12-3 or TRBV12-4 to TRBJ1-2; D perhaps matches TRBD1 (5 bases). Trimming removed 6 bases from V and 4 bases from J, with 18 bases in between. The length of the CDR3 is 15 residues. The CDR3 loop reads CASSQFPREIYGYTF. The CDR3, as DNA: TGTGCCAGCAGCCAATTCCCCAGGGAAATCTATGGCTACACCTTC.

V is TRBV20-1 and J is TRBJ2-1; D is perhaps TRBD2 (6 bases). CDR3 length: 14 amino acids. V shed 4 bases and J shed 3 bases, with 13 bases lying between them. Looked up from germline, CDR1 is DFQATT and CDR2 is SNEGSKA (reference sequence). The CDR3 loop is CSAIRDSFYNEQFF. The DNA of the CDR3 is TGCAGTGCTATCCGGGACTCCTTCTACAATGAGCAGTTCTTC.

The chain combines TRBV2 with TRBJ2-2; no reliable D call. CDR1 is SNHLY and CDR2 is FYNNEI in the germline V gene. The V end was cut by 6 bases, the J end by 1 base, with 15 bases between. The CDR3 runs 16 residues. CDR3 sequence reads: CASSLDRFQNTGELFF. CDR3 DNA sequence: TGTGCCAGCAGCCTCGATAGGTTCCAGAACACCGGGGAGCTGTTTTTT.

About this clonotype: At one end, the junction sequence differs from germline, possibly due to a read error. This CDR3 is CTSITRLAGGPGNEQFF. The DNA for the CDR3 is TGTACCAGCATTACAAGGCTAGCGGGAGGGCCGGGGAATGAGCAGTTCTTC. The chain carries TRBV6-2 or TRBV6-3 and TRBJ2-1, with TRBD2 matching over 12 bases. The V gene's germline CDR1 is MNHEY and CDR2 SVGEGT. CDR3 size: 17 residues.

This chain uses TRBV25-1 with TRBJ1-2; 10 bases agree with TRBD1. V was clipped by 1 base and J by 6 bases; unmatched bases: 5. CDR3 size: 15 residues. CDR1 MGHDK and CDR2 SYGVNS come from the germline V gene. The CDR3 bases are TGTGCCAGCAGTGAATTCGGGACAGGGGCCGATGGCTACACCTTC. This sequence encodes CASSEFGTGADGYTF.

This clonotype was counted only a few times. The J gene is TRBJ2-2, the V gene TRBV20-1; unclear D gene. V lost 0 bases and J 4 bases, leaving 12 bases between the germline ends. CDR1 is DFQATT and CDR2 is SNEGSKA in the germline V gene (reference sequence). This CDR3 region has 15 residues. The DNA for the CDR3 is TGCAGTGCTAGAGATAGAACAGTGGGCACCGGGGAGCTGTTTTTT. Translating gives CSARDRTVGTGELFF.

The chain recombines TRBV7-9 with TRBJ1-1, with a tentative D call TRBD1 (6 bases). V lost 1 base to trimming and J lost 4 bases, with 13 bases between them. The CDR3 is made up of 15 amino acids. Germline V gives CDR1 SEHNR, CDR2 FQNEAQ (reference sequence). The CDR3 loop reads CASSLVVGAGTEAFF. As DNA, the CDR3 is TGTGCCAGCAGCTTAGTTGTGGGGGCCGGCACTGAAGCTTTCTTT. Using reference TRBV7-9 and TRBJ1-1 for the parts outside the CDR3, the full variable domain is DTGVSQNPRHKITKRGQNVTFRCDPISEHNRLYWYRQTLGQGPEFLTYFQNEAQLEKSRLLSDRFSAERPKGSFSTLEIQRTEQGDSAMYLCASSLVVGAGTEAFFGQGTRLTVV.

The chain joins TRBV7-9 to TRBJ2-2; 7 bases agree with TRBD1. The germline V gene encodes CDR1 SEHNR and CDR2 FQNEAQ (reference sequence). V was clipped by 2 bases and J by 4 bases; unmatched bases: 1. The CDR3 is 14 residues long. CDR3 sequence reads: CASSLTGVTGELFF. DNA of the CDR3: TGTGCCAGCAGCTTAACAGGGGTCACCGGGGAGCTGTTTTTT.

The V gene is TRBV7-2, the J gene TRBJ1-6, with no clear D. The CDR3 is 17 amino acids. The germline V and J ends were trimmed by 3 bases and 2 bases, with 14 bases remaining between them. CDR1 is SGHTA, CDR2 FQGNSA, per germline. The CDR3 is CASSFVVSAAYNSPLHF. The DNA for the CDR3 is TGTGCCAGCAGCTTTGTTGTCTCGGCAGCCTATAATTCACCCCTCCACTTT.

This clonotype was detected only a few times. J is TRBJ1-5 and V is TRBV20-1; D ambiguous. CDR1 is DFQATT, CDR2 SNEGSKA, per germline (reference sequence). The V and J ends lost 3 bases and 10 bases respectively, with 19 bases between them. The CDR3 covers 14 residues. The CDR3 region has the DNA TGCAGTGCTAGCCAGCTAGCGGGGTTGGGTCCCCAGCATTTT. It translates to CSASQLAGLGPQHF.

This clonotype was counted between two and nine times. This chain links TRBV6-5 with TRBJ1-6; 7 nucleotides align to TRBD1. Germline V lookup: CDR1 MNHEY, CDR2 SVGAGI. This CDR3 comprises 14 residues. V dropped 2 bases and J dropped 7; count of bases not matched to a gene: 2. The CDR3 reads CASSYGDSNSPLHF. The CDR3 DNA sequence: TGTGCCAGCAGTTACGGGGACAGCAATTCACCCCTCCACTTT.

This clonotype was seen a handful of times. The V call is TRBV15, the J call TRBJ1-2; the match to TRBD1 covers 8 bases. Germline V lookup: CDR1 LNHNV, CDR2 YYDKDF (reference sequence). Trimming took 8 bases from V and 6 from J; bases not matched to a gene: 8. This CDR3 spans 13 amino acids. In DNA form, the CDR3 reads TGTGCCACCTGCCGGACAGGGACAAATGGCTACACCTTC. Translating gives CATCRTGTNGYTF. Drawing the rest from reference TRBV15 and TRBJ1-2, the complete variable domain is DAMVIQNPRYQVTQFGKPVTLSCSQTLNHNVMYWYQQKSSQAPKLLFHYYDKDFNNEADTPDNFQSRRPNTSFCFLDIRSPGLGDTAMYLCATCRTGTNGYTFGSGTRLTVV.

The rearrangement links TRBV7-2 to TRBJ1-2; no clear D. Trimming shortened V by 5 bases and J by 0 bases, and 13 bases separated the two germline ends. The CDR3 totals 15 residues. CDR1 SGHTA and CDR2 FQGNSA come from the germline V gene. The CDR3 loop reads CASSPGHSSNYGYTF. DNA for the CDR3: TGTGCCAGCAGCCCGGGCCACAGCTCTAACTATGGCTACACCTTC.

The gene calls are TRBV6-1 and TRBJ2-7; D possibly corresponds to TRBD2 (6 bases). Trimming took off 6 bases at V and 2 bases at J, with 17 bases between the two ends. The germline gives CDR1 MNHNS, CDR2 SASEGT. The CDR3 totals 15 residues. CDR3 protein: CASRFLAGQTYEQYF. The CDR3 nucleotides read TGTGCCAGCAGATTTTTGGCGGGGCAAACCTACGAGCAGTACTTC.

This clonotype turned up a few times. The chain has TRBV28 and TRBJ1-1; TRBD1 aligns across 9 bases. Trimming took 8 bases from V and 1 from J; bases not matched to a gene: 11. The germline V gene encodes CDR1 MDHEN and CDR2 SYDVKM. The CDR3 has 16 residues. CDR3 loop: CASVTGGGLANTEAFF. As DNA, the CDR3 is TGTGCCAGCGTAACAGGGGGCGGGCTGGCGAACACTGAAGCTTTCTTT. Full variable domain (rest looked up from reference TRBV28 and TRBJ1-1): DVKVTQSSRYLVKRTGEKVFLECVQDMDHENMFWYRQDPGLGLRLIYFSYDVKMKEKGDIPEGYSVSREKKERFSLILESASTNQTSMYLCASVTGGGLANTEAFFGQGTRLTVV.

The rearrangement links TRBV28 to TRBJ1-2, with D maybe TRBD1 (5 bases). This CDR3 has 13 residues. V lost 5 bases, J lost 5 bases, and 12 bases lay in between. The germline CDR1 and CDR2 sequences are MDHEN and SYDVKM. CDR3 in amino acids: CASSPPRAYGYTF. The CDR3 bases are TGTGCCAGCAGTCCCCCCAGGGCGTATGGCTACACCTTC.